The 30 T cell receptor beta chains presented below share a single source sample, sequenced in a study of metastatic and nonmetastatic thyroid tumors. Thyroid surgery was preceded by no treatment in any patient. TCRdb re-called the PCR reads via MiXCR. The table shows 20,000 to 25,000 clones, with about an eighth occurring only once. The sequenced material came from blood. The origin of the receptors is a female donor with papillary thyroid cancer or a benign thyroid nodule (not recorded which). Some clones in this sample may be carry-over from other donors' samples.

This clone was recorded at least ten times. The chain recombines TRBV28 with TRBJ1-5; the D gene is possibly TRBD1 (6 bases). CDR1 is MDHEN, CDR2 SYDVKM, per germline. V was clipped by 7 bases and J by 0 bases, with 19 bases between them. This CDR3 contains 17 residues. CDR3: CASTPYLGGPSNQPQHF. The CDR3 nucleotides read TGTGCCAGCACTCCCTACTTGGGGGGGCCTAGCAATCAGCCCCAGCATTTT.

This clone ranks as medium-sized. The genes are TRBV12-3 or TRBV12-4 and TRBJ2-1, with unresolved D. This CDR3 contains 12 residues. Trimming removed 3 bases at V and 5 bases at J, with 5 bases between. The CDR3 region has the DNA TGTGCCAGCAGTTTTGGTGACAATGAGCAGTTCTTC. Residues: CASSFGDNEQFF.

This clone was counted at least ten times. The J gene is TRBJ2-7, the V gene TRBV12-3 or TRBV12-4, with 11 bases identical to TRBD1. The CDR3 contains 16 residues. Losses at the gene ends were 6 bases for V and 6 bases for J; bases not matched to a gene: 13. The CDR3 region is CASSPLGRTGGGEQYF. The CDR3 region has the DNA TGTGCCAGCAGCCCCCTGGGGCGGACAGGGGGCGGCGAGCAGTACTTC.

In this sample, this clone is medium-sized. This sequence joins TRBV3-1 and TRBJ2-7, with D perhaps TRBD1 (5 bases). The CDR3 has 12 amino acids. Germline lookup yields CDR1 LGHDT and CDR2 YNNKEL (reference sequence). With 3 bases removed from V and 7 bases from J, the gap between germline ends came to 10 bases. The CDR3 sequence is CASSHHQGEQYF. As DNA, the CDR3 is TGTGCCAGCAGCCACCACCAGGGAGAGCAGTACTTC.

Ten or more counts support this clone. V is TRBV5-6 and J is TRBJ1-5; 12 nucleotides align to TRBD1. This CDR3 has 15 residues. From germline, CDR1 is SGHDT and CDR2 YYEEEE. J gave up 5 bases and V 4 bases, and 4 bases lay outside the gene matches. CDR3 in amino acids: CASSPGTGGDQPQHF. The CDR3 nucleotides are TGTGCCAGCAGCCCTGGGACAGGGGGCGATCAGCCCCAGCATTTT.

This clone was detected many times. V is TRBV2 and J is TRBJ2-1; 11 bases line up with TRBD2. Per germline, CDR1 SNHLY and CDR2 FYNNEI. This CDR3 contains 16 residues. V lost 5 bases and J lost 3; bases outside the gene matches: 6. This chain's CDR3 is CASSLLAGGFYNEQFF. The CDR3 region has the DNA TGTGCCAGCAGTCTGCTAGCGGGAGGATTCTACAATGAGCAGTTCTTC.

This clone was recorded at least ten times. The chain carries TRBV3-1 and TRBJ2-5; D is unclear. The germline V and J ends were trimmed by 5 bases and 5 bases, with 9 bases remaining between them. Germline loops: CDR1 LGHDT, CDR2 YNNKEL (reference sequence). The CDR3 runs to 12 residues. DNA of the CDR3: TGTGCCAGCAGCTCCGAAGGGGAGACCCAGTACTTC. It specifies CASSSEGETQYF.

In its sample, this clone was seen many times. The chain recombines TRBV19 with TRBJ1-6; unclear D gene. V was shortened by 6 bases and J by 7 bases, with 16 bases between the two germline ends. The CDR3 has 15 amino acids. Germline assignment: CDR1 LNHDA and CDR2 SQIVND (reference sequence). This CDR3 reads CASRSFGRENSPLHF. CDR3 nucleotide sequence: TGTGCCAGTAGATCCTTTGGACGGGAGAATTCACCCCTCCACTTT.

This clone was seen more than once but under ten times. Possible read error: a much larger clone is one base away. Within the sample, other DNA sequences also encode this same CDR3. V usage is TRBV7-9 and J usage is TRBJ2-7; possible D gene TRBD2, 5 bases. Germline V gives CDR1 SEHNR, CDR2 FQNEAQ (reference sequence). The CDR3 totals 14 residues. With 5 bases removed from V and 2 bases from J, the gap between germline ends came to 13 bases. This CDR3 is CASSTRDKAYEQYF. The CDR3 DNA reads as TGTGCCAGCAGCACACGGGATAAAGCCTACGAGCAGTACTTC.

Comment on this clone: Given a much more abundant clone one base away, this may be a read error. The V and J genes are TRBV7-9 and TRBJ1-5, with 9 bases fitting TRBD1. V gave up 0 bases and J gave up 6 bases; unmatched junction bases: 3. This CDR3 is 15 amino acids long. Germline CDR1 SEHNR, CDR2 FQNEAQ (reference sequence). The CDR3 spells CASSLAETGGQPQHF. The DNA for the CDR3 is TGTGCCAGCAGCTTAGCCGAGACAGGGGGTCAGCCCCAGCATTTT.

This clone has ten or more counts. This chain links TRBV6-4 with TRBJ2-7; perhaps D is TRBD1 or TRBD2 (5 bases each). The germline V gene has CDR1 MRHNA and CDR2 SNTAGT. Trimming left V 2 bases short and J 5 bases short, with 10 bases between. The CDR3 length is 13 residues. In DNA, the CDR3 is TGTGCCAGCAGTGACGAATGGGGGAACGAGCAGTACTTC. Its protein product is CASSDEWGNEQYF.

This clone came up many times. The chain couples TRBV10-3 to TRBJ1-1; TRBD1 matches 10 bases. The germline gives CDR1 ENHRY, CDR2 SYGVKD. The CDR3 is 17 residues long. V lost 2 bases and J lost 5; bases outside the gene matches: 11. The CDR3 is CAISEKLLGTGDTEAFF. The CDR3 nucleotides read TGTGCCATCAGTGAGAAGCTCCTCGGGACAGGGGATACTGAAGCTTTCTTT.

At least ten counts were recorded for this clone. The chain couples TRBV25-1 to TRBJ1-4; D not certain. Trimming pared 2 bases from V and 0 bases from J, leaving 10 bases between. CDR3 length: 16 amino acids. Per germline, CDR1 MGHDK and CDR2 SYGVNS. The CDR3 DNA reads TGTGCCAGCAGTGAAATGGGAGGAACAACTAATGAAAAACTGTTTTTT. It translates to CASSEMGGTTNEKLFF.

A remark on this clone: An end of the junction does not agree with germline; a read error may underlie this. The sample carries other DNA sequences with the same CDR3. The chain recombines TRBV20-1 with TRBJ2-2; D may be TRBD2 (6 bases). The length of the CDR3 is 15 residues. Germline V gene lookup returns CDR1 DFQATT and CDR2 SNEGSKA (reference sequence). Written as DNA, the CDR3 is TGCAGTGCAAGAGCGGCGGGACCCAACACCGGAGAGCTGTTTTTT. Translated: CSARAAGPNTGELFF.

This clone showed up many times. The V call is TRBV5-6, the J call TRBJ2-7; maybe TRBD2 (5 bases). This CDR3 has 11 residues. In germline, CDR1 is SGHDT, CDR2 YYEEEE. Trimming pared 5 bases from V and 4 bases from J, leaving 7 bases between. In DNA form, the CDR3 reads TGTGCCAGCAGTAGGGAGTACGAGCAGTACTTC. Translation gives CASSREYEQYF.

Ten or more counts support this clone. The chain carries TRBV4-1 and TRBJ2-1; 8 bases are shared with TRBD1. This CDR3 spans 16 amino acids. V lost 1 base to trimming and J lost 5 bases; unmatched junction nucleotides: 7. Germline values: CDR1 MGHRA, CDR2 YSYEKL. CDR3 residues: CASSQVRGRQDNEQFF. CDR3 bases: TGCGCCAGCAGCCAAGTCAGGGGGCGACAGGACAATGAGCAGTTCTTC.

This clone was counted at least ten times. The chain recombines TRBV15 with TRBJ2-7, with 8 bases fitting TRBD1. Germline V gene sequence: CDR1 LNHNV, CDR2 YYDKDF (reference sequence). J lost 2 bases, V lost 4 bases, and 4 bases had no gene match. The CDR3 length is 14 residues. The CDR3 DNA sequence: TGTGCCACCAGCATGAACAGGGGGGCCTACGAGCAGTACTTC. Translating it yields CATSMNRGAYEQYF.

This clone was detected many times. CDR3 DNA: TGCGCCAGCAGCTTAACAGCGCAAGAGACCCAGTACTTC. Its protein is CASSLTAQETQYF. The chain employs TRBV5-1 and TRBJ2-5; D is unclear. This CDR3 is built from 13 residues. Germline V gene lookup returns CDR1 SGHRS and CDR2 YFSETQ. Trimming pared 2 bases from V and 2 bases from J, leaving 7 bases between.

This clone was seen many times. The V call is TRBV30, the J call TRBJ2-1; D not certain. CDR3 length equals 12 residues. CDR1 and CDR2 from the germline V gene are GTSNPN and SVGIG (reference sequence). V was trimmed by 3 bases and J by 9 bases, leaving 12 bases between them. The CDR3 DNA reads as TGTGCCTGGAGAACTCTCTGGGGTGAGCAGTTCTTC. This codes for CAWRTLWGEQFF.

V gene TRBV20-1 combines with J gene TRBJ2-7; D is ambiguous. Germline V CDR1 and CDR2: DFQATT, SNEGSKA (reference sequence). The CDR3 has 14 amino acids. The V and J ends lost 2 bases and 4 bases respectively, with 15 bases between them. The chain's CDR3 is CSARKMHSRYEQYF. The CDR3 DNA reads TGCAGTGCTAGAAAGATGCATTCTCGGTACGAGCAGTACTTC.

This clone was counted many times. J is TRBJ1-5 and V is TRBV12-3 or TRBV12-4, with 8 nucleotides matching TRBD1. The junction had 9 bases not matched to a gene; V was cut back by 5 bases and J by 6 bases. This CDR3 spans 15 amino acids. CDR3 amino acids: CASSRGSTGVQPQHF. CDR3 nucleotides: TGTGCCAGCAGTCGGGGCTCGACAGGGGTTCAGCCCCAGCATTTT.

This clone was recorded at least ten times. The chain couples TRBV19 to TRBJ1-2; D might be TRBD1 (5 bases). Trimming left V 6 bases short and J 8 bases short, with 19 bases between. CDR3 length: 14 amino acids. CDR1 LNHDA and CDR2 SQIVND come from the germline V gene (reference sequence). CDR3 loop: CASSQGQSGSGYTF. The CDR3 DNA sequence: TGTGCCAGTAGCCAAGGACAAAGCGGGTCGGGCTACACCTTC. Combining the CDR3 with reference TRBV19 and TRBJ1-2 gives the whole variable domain DGGITQSPKYLFRKEGQNVTLSCEQNLNHDAMYWYRQDPGQGLRLIYYSQIVNDFQKGDIAEGYSVSREKKESFPLTVTSAQKNPTAFYLCASSQGQSGSGYTFGSGTRLTVV.

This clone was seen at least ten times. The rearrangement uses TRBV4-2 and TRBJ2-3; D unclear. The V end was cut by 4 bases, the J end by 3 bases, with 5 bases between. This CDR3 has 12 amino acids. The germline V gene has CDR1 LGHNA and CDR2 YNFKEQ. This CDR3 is CASSPRTDTQYF. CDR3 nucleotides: TGTGCCAGCAGCCCGAGAACAGATACGCAGTATTTT.

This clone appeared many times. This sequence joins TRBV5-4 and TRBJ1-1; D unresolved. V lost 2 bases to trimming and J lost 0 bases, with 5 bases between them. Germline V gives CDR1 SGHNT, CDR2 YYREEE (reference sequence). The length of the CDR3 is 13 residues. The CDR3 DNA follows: TGTGCCAGCAGCTTCGGGATGAACACTGAAGCTTTCTTT. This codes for CASSFGMNTEAFF.

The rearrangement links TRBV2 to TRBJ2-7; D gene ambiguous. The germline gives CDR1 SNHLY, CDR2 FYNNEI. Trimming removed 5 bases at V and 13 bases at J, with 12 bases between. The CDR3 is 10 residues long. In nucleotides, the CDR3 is TGTGCCAGCAGTACCTACGCGCATTACTTC. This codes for CASSTYAHYF.

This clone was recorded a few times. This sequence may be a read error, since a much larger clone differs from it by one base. The CDR3: CASGLVRAIKTDTQYF. The CDR3, as DNA: TGTGCTAGTGGCTTGGTAAGAGCCATAAAAACAGATACGCAGTATTTT. This sequence joins TRBV12-5 and TRBJ2-3; D is uncertain. The CDR3 sequence is 16 residues long. CDR1 LGHNT and CDR2 FRNRAP come from the germline V gene.

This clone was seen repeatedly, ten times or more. CDR3 region: CASSLRVDGGYEQYF. The CDR3 DNA follows: TGTGCCAGCAGCTTACGGGTGGACGGAGGGTACGAGCAGTACTTC. The chain combines TRBV11-2 with TRBJ2-7, with D possibly matching TRBD2 (6 bases). In germline, CDR1 is SGHAT, CDR2 FQNNGV. V was pared by 2 bases and J by 4 bases, with 15 bases between. The CDR3 runs 15 residues.

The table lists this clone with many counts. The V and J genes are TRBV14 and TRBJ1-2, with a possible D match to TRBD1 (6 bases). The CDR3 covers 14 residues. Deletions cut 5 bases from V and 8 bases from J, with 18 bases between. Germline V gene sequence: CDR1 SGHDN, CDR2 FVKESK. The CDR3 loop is CASSYDQGIFGYTF. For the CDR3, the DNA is TGTGCCAGCAGCTATGACCAGGGGATATTCGGCTACACCTTC.

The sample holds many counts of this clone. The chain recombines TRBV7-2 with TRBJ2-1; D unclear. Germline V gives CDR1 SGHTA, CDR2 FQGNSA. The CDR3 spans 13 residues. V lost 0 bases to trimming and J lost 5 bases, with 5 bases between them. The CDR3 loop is CASSLAGNNEQFF. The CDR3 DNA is TGTGCCAGCAGCTTAGCGGGGAACAATGAGCAGTTCTTC.

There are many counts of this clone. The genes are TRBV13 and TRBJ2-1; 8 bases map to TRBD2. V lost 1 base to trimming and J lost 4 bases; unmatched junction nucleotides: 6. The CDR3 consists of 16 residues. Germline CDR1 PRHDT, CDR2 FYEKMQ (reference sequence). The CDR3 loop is CASSLVPRGGYNEQFF. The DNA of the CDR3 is TGTGCCAGCAGCTTAGTCCCCCGGGGGGGGTACAATGAGCAGTTCTTC.